This T cell receptor (beta chain) was identified during a study of cytomegalovirus exposure and HLA in healthy donors (dated by TCRdb to between 2016 and 2019). Broadly, across the study: In an earlier analysis of about 560 of the donors, 276 Gb of sequence data and some 100 million unique TCR beta sequences from about 179 million T cells were reported. Roughly 300 gigabases of sequencing data and 78 million or so unique TCR sequences were included in an early release covering 550 to 800 HLA-typed donors. The genetic ancestry cluster associated with self-reported Caucasian donors included roughly four fifths of the roughly 400 genotyped donors. The study aimed to test whether signatures of past pathogen exposure could be identified by cataloging public T cell receptors. Using immunosequencing, the study profiled T cell repertoires from roughly 650 subjects and related those repertoires to cytomegalovirus serostatus. In addition to the first cohort of 500 to 850 subjects, a separate validation cohort of 120 different subjects was used. High-throughput TCR immunosequencing, statistical association of individual TCRs with disease status, and machine learning were combined to predict cytomegalovirus infection status. A later analysis re-examined previously published TCR beta repertoires from more than 550 donors and added high-resolution HLA genotyping to investigate patterns of TCR occurrence. Rather than using new phenotypic data, the later analysis identified candidate immune exposures from TCR beta sequences and from how often those sequences occurred across donors. In an earlier analysis of a few hundred of the donors, high-throughput TCR beta sequencing was used to judge whether each TCR beta V gene segment behaved as functional or pseudogenic. Donor age, sex, ethnicity and CMV serostatus were compiled alongside the repertoire data. A later genetic analysis took genome-wide SNP genotypes for 398 of the 666 donors and used that subset as a discovery cohort. All discovery cohort repertoires had been generated on a single sequencing platform. HLA typing included class I and class II loci at four-digit resolution. The number of donors typed differed by locus, with about 629-630 for A, B, C, DRB1 and DQB1, around 520 for DQA1, 606 for DPA1, and over 400 for DPB1. Because of strong linkage in the cohort, four or five DR-DQ haplotypes were treated as single units for association and clustering. On average, roughly 240,000 unique TCR beta nucleotide sequences were sequenced per donor among about 400 genotyped donors of the cohort, with roughly 18% of those sequences being non-productive. Broader findings and caveats from the paper: A later analysis reported that several top co-occurrence clusters appeared linked to parvovirus B19, influenza, CMV and Epstein-Barr virus. In this cohort, only TCR beta chains were sequenced, and detectable features were limited by the absence of alpha or paired-chain data. Linkage disequilibrium might explain the correlated functional status among segregating V segments, but an unknown experimental factor could not be ruled out. Presence/absence analyses assumed roughly uniform sequencing depth across donors, an assumption that may not hold. The study listed over 150 TCR beta chains as associated with cytomegalovirus. In a later analysis, TCR association rates were found to vary across HLA loci, with the most associated TCRs seen for DRB1 alleles and the fewest for HLA-C alleles. Broadly in line with IMGT annotations, most TCR beta V segments showed up in productive rearrangements about 90% or about 30% of the time in an earlier analysis of roughly 590 of the donors. HLA typing was unavailable for some donors at each locus, so association tests used only the typed subset. Three of the identified cytomegalovirus-associated TCR beta chains were confirmed in vitro to be specific for cytomegalovirus antigens. Most TCR sequences were observed very rarely across donors, whereas some public TCRs were present in many individuals. A cluster of highly shared sequence variants was judged likely to represent a technical artifact of the sequencing pipeline. The classifier was reported to diagnose cytomegalovirus status with high specificity and sensitivity in both the original cohort and the validation cohort. In a later analysis, most CMV-associated TCR beta chains were found to appear HLA-restricted, with HLA associations seemingly driven largely by CMV exposure. A later genetic analysis associated a missense DCLRE1C variant with V-gene and J-gene trimming of TCR beta chains, and an independent cohort replicated the association. In a later analysis, some 17,000 TCR beta sequences were associated with specific HLA alleles at a false discovery rate of 0.05. The authors suggested that the approach could potentially be extended to other disease states and immunological phenotypes. A further reported finding was that TCR beta sequences accurately predicted the HLA-A and HLA-B alleles for most subjects in the first cohort. For the cohort, immune exposure information was limited to CMV serostatus. In a later analysis, HLA-associated TCR beta chains showed more clonal expansion and lower generation probabilities than non-associated chains that were equally common. In a later genetic analysis, fewer N-insertions in productive TCRs were reported among donors in an Asian-associated ancestry cluster than the roughly 700-donor mean. About 17 rarely observed V segments, including chromosome 9 orphons, were excluded from the earlier analysis of about 600 of the donors because counts were too low. When HLA alleles, especially DR and DQ, strongly co-occurred, attributing TCR associations to individual alleles was difficult.

The cohort was made up of roughly 670 healthy bone marrow donors. At the time of sampling, all cohort members were nominally healthy, though unrecorded immune exposures were likely present. The donor tested CMV seropositive, placing the donor among the 250 to 350 seropositive members of the cohort. Each donor provided a peripheral blood sample, and peripheral blood mononuclear cells were used for TCR beta sequencing. Genomic DNA was extracted from the blood cell samples with the Qiagen DNeasy Blood Extraction Kit. Notes on this clone: This receptor's antigen is unknown. Base qualities are missing; no much larger clone stands one base away.

Library generation was performed with the immunoSEQ multiplex PCR assay. A mixture of 60 forward primers for TCR Vbeta segments and 13 reverse primers for TCR Jbeta segments was used in the multiplex PCR. Amplification of the CDR3 region of rearranged TCR beta genes was performed with a multiplex PCR assay on genomic DNA. The amplified TCR beta libraries were sequenced on the Illumina HiSeq System as 87-base-pair reads. On the authors' methods: Across the 500 to 750 repertoires, a later analysis counted some 81 million unique TCR beta chains, roughly 11 million of which were shared by at least two donors. Raw reads were error-corrected and collapsed into unique sequences by a nearest-neighbor algorithm in which closely related sequences were merged to remove PCR and sequencing errors. CDR3 sequences were aligned to IMGT reference sequences to assign V, D and J gene segments. For a sequence to be retained, a match of at least six nucleotides was required to both a V gene segment and a J gene segment. Rearrangements were classified as productive when the CDR3 lacked stop codons and remained in frame with V and J, and all other rearrangements were classified as non-productive. Following IMGT convention, CDR3 was defined as the stretch from the second conserved V-encoded cysteine to the conserved J-encoded phenylalanine. The earlier analysis of about 620 of the donors excluded sequences that lacked an unambiguous match to a single V gene segment. An earlier analysis of 587 of the donors called V segments functional above 56.7% productive rearrangements and segregating when the between-donor standard deviation exceeded 5%. A statistical classification framework was built to diagnose cytomegalovirus status from the catalog of TCR beta chain sequences. V and J gene assignment, in a later analysis, came from comparing TCR nucleotide sequences with IMGT/GENE-DB human TR gene sequences. In a later analysis, CDR3 sequences and most-parsimonious VDJ recombination scenarios were assigned using the TCRdist pipeline. In a later analysis, each TCR beta chain was defined by its CDR3 amino acid sequence together with its V-gene family, and reads without a unique V-gene family were excluded. A later analysis removed over 500 highly shared, low-generation-probability nucleotide sequences to deal with suspected cross-contamination and a sequencing artifact. In a later analysis, a clonal expansion index was calculated for each public chain from normalized within-repertoire ranks of inferred template counts. In a later analysis, generation probabilities were computed using a VDJ recombination model fitted to out-of-frame rearrangements, and the results were checked against IGoR. In a later analysis, hypergeometric tests were used to score TCR-TCR, TCR-HLA and TCR-CMV co-occurrence, with a repertoire-size bias correction applied to TCR pairs. To estimate false discovery rates, a later analysis permuted the HLA or CMV assignments 20 times. In a later analysis, co-occurring TCRs were grouped using DBSCAN, and TCRdist sequence similarity was added for clustering within HLA-allele-positive subsets. Repertoires with fewer than 30,000 or more than 120,000 public chains, plus five repertoires with anomalous nucleotide sharing, were excluded from co-occurrence clustering. In TCRdb, the immuneACCESS table is reduced to in-frame sequences with V and J assigned. These tables do not hold every clone; where another copy was compared, an unresolved V gene accounts for under half, and the others remain unexplained. Clone size and V and J calls were adopted from that table, with D and trimming inferred from the DNA. Here the sample has 110,000 to 150,000 clones; around two thirds occur a single time. Of the sample, about 2.2% is held by the ten largest clones.

The source material was PBMCs. This clonotype was obtained from a woman aged 60-75 years in good health and CMV-seropositive.

The bases are TGTGCCAGCAGCCGACAGGTCTCCTACAATGAGCAGTTCTTC. Protein translation: CASSRQVSYNEQFF. The rearrangement combines TRBV6-5 with TRBJ2-1; a weak D assignment points to TRBD1 (6 bases agree). The CDR3, cysteine through phenylalanine, is 14 amino acids long. The only DNA kept is the CDR3, 42 bases in frame from the first base. V loses 6 bases, J loses 0 bases, and the germline ends lie 9 bases apart. The germline V gene specifies MNHEY as CDR1 and SVGAGI as CDR2.